This TCR beta chain derives from a study of monozygotic twins with inflammatory bowel disease. The CDR3 has 13 amino acids. TCRdb re-called the 5' RACE reads; every CDR3 protein appears as one record, without DNA. There are approximately 160,000 distinct CDR3 sequences in the sample, with about 2.7% held by the top ten. Sequencing was carried out using blood. The chain couples TRBV12-3 or TRBV12-4 to TRBJ1-6; TCRdb indicates TRBD1, and absent DNA this call remains unverified. The receptor was derived from a human donor with ulcerative colitis or Crohn's disease, or a healthy co-twin of an affected twin (not recorded which). The CDR3: CASSSGAGSPLHF.